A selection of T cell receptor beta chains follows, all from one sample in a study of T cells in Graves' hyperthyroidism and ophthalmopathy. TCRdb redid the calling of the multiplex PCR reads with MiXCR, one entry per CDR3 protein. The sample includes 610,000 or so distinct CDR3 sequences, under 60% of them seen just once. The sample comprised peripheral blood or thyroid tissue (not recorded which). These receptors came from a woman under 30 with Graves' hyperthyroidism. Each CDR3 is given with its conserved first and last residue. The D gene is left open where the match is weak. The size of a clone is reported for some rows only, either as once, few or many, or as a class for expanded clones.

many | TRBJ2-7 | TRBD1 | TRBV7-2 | TGTGCCAGCAGCTTAGAGCACGGACAGGTGGGTTACGAGCAGTACTTC | CASSLEHGQVGYEQYF
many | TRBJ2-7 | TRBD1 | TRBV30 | TGTGCCTGGAGTACGTGGACAGGGTGGAACGAGCAGTACTTC | CAWSTWTGWNEQYF
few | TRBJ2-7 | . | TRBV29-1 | TGCAGCCCTACCGCTAGGGTAGACGAGCAGTACTTC | CSPTARVDEQYF
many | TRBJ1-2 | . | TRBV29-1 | TGCAGCGTTGAACGCGGCGCTAACTATGGCTACACCTTC | CSVERGANYGYTF
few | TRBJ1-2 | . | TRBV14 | TGTGCCAGCAGCCAACTGCGGGAAGGGAATGGCTACACCTTC | CASSQLREGNGYTF
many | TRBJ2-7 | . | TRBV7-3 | TGTGCCAGCAGCTTAGGTCCAGGGGGGAGCTCCTACGAGCAGTACTTC | CASSLGPGGSSYEQYF
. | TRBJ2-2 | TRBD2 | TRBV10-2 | TGCGCCAGCGTGCGACTAGCGGGAGACTACACCGGGGAGCTGTTTTTT | CASVRLAGDYTGELFF
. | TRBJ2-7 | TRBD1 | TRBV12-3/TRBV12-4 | TGTGCCAGCAGTCCGCCGACAGGGGGCGAGCAGTACTTC | CASSPPTGGEQYF
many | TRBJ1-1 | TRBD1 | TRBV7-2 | TGTGCCAGCAGCCCGCCGACAGGGCTGAGCACTGAAGCTTTCTTT | CASSPPTGLSTEAFF
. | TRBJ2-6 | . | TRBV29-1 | TGCAGCGTTAGTGGTGGCGGCTCTGGGGCCAACGTCCTGACTTTC | CSVSGGGSGANVLTF
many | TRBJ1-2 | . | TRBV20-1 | TGCAGTGCCCGATCCCCCTCTTTCTATGGCTACACCTTC | CSARSPSFYGYTF
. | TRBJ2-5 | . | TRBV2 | TGTGCCAGCAGTGAAGGTACAGCCCTTAGAGAGACCCAGTACTTC | CASSEGTALRETQYF
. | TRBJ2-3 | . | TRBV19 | TGTGCCAGTAGTGCACAAAGAACAGATACGCAGTATTTT | CASSAQRTDTQYF
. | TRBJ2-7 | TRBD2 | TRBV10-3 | TGTGCCAGCAGTTTAGTACTAGCGGGAGTTCTCAACGAGCAGTACTTC | CASSLVLAGVLNEQYF
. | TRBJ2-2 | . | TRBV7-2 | TGTGCCAGCAGCCACTACGGGAGCACCGGGGAGCTGTTTTTT | CASSHYGSTGELFF
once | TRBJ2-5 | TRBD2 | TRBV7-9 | TGTGCCGGCAGCCAGCGGGAGTCGGGAGAGACCCAGTACTTC | CAGSQRESGETQYF
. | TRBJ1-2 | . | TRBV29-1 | TGCAGCCCATGGACAGCGATTAACTATGGCTACACCTTC | CSPWTAINYGYTF
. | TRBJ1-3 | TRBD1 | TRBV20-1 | TGCAGTGCTAGAGGACAGGGGGACACCATATATTTT | CSARGQGDTIYF
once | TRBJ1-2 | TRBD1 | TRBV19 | TGTGCCAGTAGTCCCGACAGGGGGACTGGCTACACCTTC | CASSPDRGTGYTF
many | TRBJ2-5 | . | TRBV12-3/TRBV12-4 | TGTGCCAGCACCCCAACGTTGGATTCTGGCGAGACCCAGTACTTC | CASTPTLDSGETQYF
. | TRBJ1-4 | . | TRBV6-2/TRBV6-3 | TGTGCCAGCAGATGGGCCGGGGATAATGAAAAACTGTTTTTT | CASRWAGDNEKLFF
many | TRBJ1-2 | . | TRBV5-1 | TGCGCCAGCACCCGCGAGGCCAGAAACTATGGCTACACCTTC | CASTREARNYGYTF
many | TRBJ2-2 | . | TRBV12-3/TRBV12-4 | TGTGCCAGCAGTATTCTAAGATACACCGGGGAGCTGTTTTTT | CASSILRYTGELFF
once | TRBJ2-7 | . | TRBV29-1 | TGCAGCGTCGAAATGACGACAGTAGGCGAGCAGTACTTC | CSVEMTTVGEQYF
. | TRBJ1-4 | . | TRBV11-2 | TGTGCCAGCAGCTTAGGGAGGGCGAGGGAAAAACTGTTTTTT | CASSLGRAREKLFF
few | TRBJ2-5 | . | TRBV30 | TGTGCCTGGAGTGTAATTGGAGAGACCCAGTACTTC | CAWSVIGETQYF
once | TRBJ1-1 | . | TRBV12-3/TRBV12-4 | TGTGCCAGCAGCACAGGGTTGGGGAACACTGAAGCTTTCTTT | CASSTGLGNTEAFF
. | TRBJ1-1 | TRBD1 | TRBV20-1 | TGCAGTGCCACAGGGGGCGAGGGCACTGAAGCTTTCTTT | CSATGGEGTEAFF
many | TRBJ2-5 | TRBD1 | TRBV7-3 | TGTGCCAGCAGCCCAGGACAGGGGTACACAGAGACCCAGTACTTC | CASSPGQGYTETQYF
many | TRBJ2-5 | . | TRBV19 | TGTGCCAGTAGTTTGGACTGGGGGACCCAGTACTTC | CASSLDWGTQYF
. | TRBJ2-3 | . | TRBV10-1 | TGCGCCAGCGGCTCAGGCACAGATACGCAGTATTTT | CASGSGTDTQYF
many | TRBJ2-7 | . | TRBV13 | TGTGCCAGCAGCTTAAACCTTGGGGGCAACGAGCAGTACTTC | CASSLNLGGNEQYF
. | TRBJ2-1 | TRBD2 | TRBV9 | TGTGCCAGCAGCGTACGTGTCACCCTTAGCGGGGTTTCCCTCAATGAGCAGTTCTTC | CASSVRVTLSGVSLNEQFF
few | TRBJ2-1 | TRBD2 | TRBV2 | TGTGCCAGCAGTGACGGGGGGGCCGATGAGCAGTTCTTC | CASSDGGADEQFF
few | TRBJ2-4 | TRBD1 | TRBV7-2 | TGTGCCAGCAGGCGGCGGGACAGGGACCACATTCAGTACTTC | CASRRRDRDHIQYF
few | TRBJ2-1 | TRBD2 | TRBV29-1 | TGCAGCCTTGTCCTTAGCGGGAGACCCAATGAGCAGTTCTTC | CSLVLSGRPNEQFF
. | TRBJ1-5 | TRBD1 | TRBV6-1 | TGTGCCAGCAAGGACAGGGATAGCAATCAGCCCCAGCATTTT | CASKDRDSNQPQHF